Following are 20 T cell receptor beta chains from one sample sequenced in a study of regulatory T cells in long-lasting Graves disease. Described time point: newly diagnosed GD, antithyroid drugs for less than 3 months. The authors made the TCR library using RNA they extracted from PBMCs. Building of the TCR beta libraries involved iRepertoire HTBI primers and Arm-PCR of CDR3 regions. TCRdb re-called the multiplex PCR reads through MiXCR, storing one row per CDR3 protein. The profile covers approximately 390,000 distinct CDR3 sequences, with 15% to 20% appearing a single time and 20% to 25% taken by the ten largest. The same data also contributed to another study, on T cells in Graves' hyperthyroidism and ophthalmopathy.

The source material was peripheral blood mononuclear cells (PBMCs), sampled at new diagnosis, from a patient treated with antithyroid drugs. The receptors derive from a woman under 30 with Graves disease.

The chain joins TRBV5-6 to TRBJ2-5, with TRBD2 matching 9 bases. The CDR3 extends over 14 amino acids. Germline CDR1 and CDR2: SGHDT and YYEEEE. With V trimmed by 5 bases and J by 5 bases, 7 bases remained unmatched. The CDR3 sequence is CASRKGTSRETQYF. Here the CDR3 DNA reads TGTGCCAGCAGGAAGGGGACTAGCCGTGAGACCCAGTACTTC.

This clonotype was seen many times. The rearrangement joins TRBV4-1 to TRBJ2-1; D perhaps matches TRBD1 (6 bases). This CDR3 contains 16 residues. CDR1 and CDR2 from the germline V gene are MGHRA and YSYEKL. The V end was cut by 4 bases, the J end by 8 bases, with 21 bases between. CDR3 sequence: CASSLTRDTRRDEQFF. The CDR3 coding sequence is TGCGCCAGCAGCCTAACTCGGGACACCCGACGCGATGAGCAGTTCTTC.

This chain joins TRBV19 and TRBJ1-3; perhaps TRBD1 as D (6 bases). The germline V gene encodes CDR1 LNHDA and CDR2 SQIVND (reference sequence). This CDR3 contains 15 residues. The V gene lost 7 bases and the J gene lost 0 bases, with 13 bases spanning the gap. For the CDR3, the DNA is TGTGCCAGTACCTCGGACAGCATCTCTGGAAACACCATATATTTT. Its protein is CASTSDSISGNTIYF.

This clonotype has ten or more counts. The CDR3 nucleotides are TGCAGTGCTAACTCTGGAGGGGGCGAGCAGTACTTC. It encodes CSANSGGGEQYF. V is TRBV20-1 and J is TRBJ2-7, with D perhaps matching TRBD1 or TRBD2 (6 bases each). V lost 4 bases and J 6 bases, leaving 13 bases between the germline ends. The CDR3 is made up of 12 amino acids. CDR1 and CDR2 (germline): DFQATT, SNEGSKA (reference sequence).

The chain carries TRBV3-1 and TRBJ2-5; 7 bases map to TRBD2. V shed 4 bases, J shed 2 bases, and the junction held 10 bases outside the gene matches. This CDR3 has 16 residues. CDR1 is LGHDT and CDR2 is YNNKEL in the germline V gene (reference sequence). This CDR3 reads CASSLARSGAQETQYF. The CDR3 DNA reads as TGTGCCAGCAGCCTAGCACGGAGCGGGGCTCAAGAGACCCAGTACTTC.

This clonotype has a handful of counts. The chain employs TRBV7-6 and TRBJ2-5; 11 bases are a match to TRBD2. The CDR3 sequence is 14 residues long. V was clipped by 3 bases and J by 4 bases; unmatched bases: 1. Germline CDR1 SGHVS, CDR2 FNYEAQ. CDR3 region: CASSFSGGGETQYF. CDR3 DNA: TGTGCCAGCAGCTTTAGCGGGGGGGGAGAGACCCAGTACTTC.

This clonotype was detected a few times. This rearrangement joins TRBV9 to TRBJ2-6; a weak D match, TRBD1 (5 bases). Looked up from germline, CDR1 is SGDLS and CDR2 is YYNGEE. The CDR3 length is 17 residues. V was cut by 3 bases and J by 0 bases, with 13 bases left in between. The CDR3 DNA reads TGTGCCAGCAGCGACGGTCAGGGTTACTCTGGGGCCAACGTCCTGACTTTC. Residues: CASSDGQGYSGANVLTF. The whole variable domain, filled in from reference TRBV9 and TRBJ2-6, reads DSGVTQTPKHLITATGQRVTLRCSPRSGDLSVYWYQQSLDQGLQFLIQYYNGEERAKGNILERFSAQQFPDLHSELNLSSLELGDSALYFCASSDGQGYSGANVLTFGAGSRLTVL.

In this sample, this clonotype turned up many times. The chain combines TRBV4-1 with TRBJ2-7; maybe TRBD1 (7 bases). Germline values: CDR1 MGHRA, CDR2 YSYEKL. The CDR3 sequence is 17 residues long. Trimming removed 3 bases from V and 0 bases from J, with 18 bases in between. The CDR3 sequence is CASSHLRGRGDSYEQYF. The CDR3 DNA follows: TGCGCCAGCAGCCACCTTAGGGGCAGGGGGGACTCCTACGAGCAGTACTTC.

The V call is TRBV2, the J call TRBJ1-2, with D unclear. Trimming took off 6 bases at V and 11 bases at J, with 16 bases between the two ends. Germline V lookup: CDR1 SNHLY, CDR2 FYNNEI. CDR3 size: 12 residues. This CDR3 reads CASREPPFEYTF. The CDR3 DNA sequence: TGTGCCAGCAGGGAACCTCCTTTTGAGTACACCTTC.

This clonotype was seen at least ten times. The chain is built from TRBV2 and TRBJ1-2, with a tentative D call TRBD1 (6 bases). With 6 bases removed from V and 0 bases from J, the gap between germline ends came to 20 bases. CDR1 SNHLY and CDR2 FYNNEI come from the germline V gene. CDR3 length: 17 amino acids. DNA of the CDR3: TGTGCCAGCAGGGTTAACAGGGCAGAGCCTCCTAACTATGGCTACACCTTC. Protein product: CASRVNRAEPPNYGYTF.

In this sample, this clonotype turned up many times. The CDR3 DNA reads as TGTGCCAGCAGTGAAGCGCGGGAGGAGCAGTACTTC. It yields the protein CASSEAREEQYF. The chain joins TRBV2 to TRBJ2-7, with 7 bases identical to TRBD2. CDR3 size: 12 residues. Trimming removed 0 bases from V and 7 bases from J; junction bases left unmatched: 0. Looked up from germline, CDR1 is SNHLY and CDR2 is FYNNEI.

This clonotype was picked up a small number of times. The V call is TRBV19, the J call TRBJ1-2; TRBD1 aligns across 7 bases. Per germline, CDR1 LNHDA and CDR2 SQIVND (reference sequence). Germline trimming cut 5 bases from V and 4 bases from J; bases unmatched to any gene: 7. The CDR3 consists of 14 residues. The CDR3 nucleotides are TGTGCCAGTAGTCCGGACAGGATGGTCTATGGCTACACCTTC. It is translated as CASSPDRMVYGYTF.

Details on this clonotype: A read error is the likely source, as a far larger clone sits one nucleotide away. This chain connects TRBV7-9 to TRBJ2-5; TRBD1 aligns across 8 bases. Germline CDR1 and CDR2: SEHNR and FQNEAQ (reference sequence). This CDR3 has 14 residues. CDR3 DNA: TGTGCCAGCAGCTCAACGACAGGGGACGATGAGCAGCTCTTC. Amino acid sequence: CASSSTTGDDEQLF.

This rearrangement joins TRBV19 to TRBJ1-1; a weak D match, TRBD1 (5 bases). CDR1 is LNHDA and CDR2 is SQIVND in the germline V gene (reference sequence). The CDR3 runs to 14 residues. V lost 6 bases and J 2 bases, leaving 13 bases between the germline ends. The CDR3 loop is CASSEVRANTEAFF. The CDR3 DNA follows: TGTGCCAGTAGCGAAGTCAGGGCCAACACTGAAGCTTTCTTT.

This clonotype was found a few times. The V gene is TRBV4-2, the J gene TRBJ1-4; TRBD1 matches 8 bases. Germline V gene sequence: CDR1 LGHNA, CDR2 YNFKEQ. Losses at the gene ends were 5 bases for V and 8 bases for J; bases not matched to a gene: 7. This CDR3 comprises 14 residues. The CDR3: CASSSRGPREKLFF. In DNA, the CDR3 is TGTGCCAGCAGCTCCAGGGGGCCGAGAGAAAAACTGTTTTTT.

At least ten counts were recorded for this clonotype. The chain uses TRBV2 and TRBJ1-5; 11 bases fit TRBD1. CDR3 size: 14 residues. J gave up 5 bases and V 6 bases, and 3 bases lay outside the gene matches. The germline V gene has CDR1 SNHLY and CDR2 FYNNEI. The DNA of the CDR3 is TGTGCCAGCAGCGGACAGGGGGCGGATCAGCCCCAGCATTTT. This codes for CASSGQGADQPQHF. Drawing the rest from reference TRBV2 and TRBJ1-5, the complete variable domain is EPEVTQTPSHQVTQMGQEVILRCVPISNHLYFYWYRQILGQKVEFLVSFYNNEISEKSEIFDDQFSVERPDGSNFTLKIRSTKLEDSAMYFCASSGQGADQPQHFGDGTRLSIL.

J is TRBJ2-1 and V is TRBV7-9, with 7 bases matching TRBD2. J was trimmed by 10 bases and V by 1 base; bases with no gene match: 7. CDR1 and CDR2 from the germline V gene are SEHNR and FQNEAQ (reference sequence). CDR3 length equals 14 residues. CDR3 in DNA: TGTGCCAGCAGCTTAGACTTGGCGGGAGACGAGCAGTTCTTC. It specifies CASSLDLAGDEQFF.

V usage is TRBV27 and J usage is TRBJ2-5; D gene uncertain. The V gene's germline CDR1 is MNHEY and CDR2 SMNVEV (reference sequence). The CDR3 extends over 13 amino acids. Trimming took 4 bases from V and 4 from J, leaving 10 bases between them. CDR3 amino acids: CASSSFLSETQYF. In DNA, the CDR3 is TGTGCCAGCAGTTCATTCCTCTCAGAGACCCAGTACTTC.

Ten or more counts support this clonotype. An end of the junction differs from the germline gene, which may be a read error. The V gene is TRBV5-1, the J gene TRBJ2-3; the match to TRBD1 covers 10 bases. Per germline, CDR1 SGHRS and CDR2 YFSETQ. The CDR3 contains 15 residues. The CDR3 region is CASSPGTGGTDTQYF. CDR3 coding DNA: TGTGCCAGCAGCCCCGGGACAGGGGGCACAGATACGCAGTATTTT. The variable domain in full, completed from reference TRBV5-1 and TRBJ2-3, reads KAGVTQTPRYLIKTRGQQVTLSCSPISGHRSVSWYQQTPGQGLQFLFEYFSETQRNKGNFPGRFSGRQFSNSRSEMNVSTLELGDSALYLCASSPGTGGTDTQYFGPGTRLTVL.

This clonotype was recorded at least ten times. The chain is built from TRBV5-1 and TRBJ2-1; 8 bases align to TRBD2. With 5 bases clipped from V and 0 bases from J, the junction kept 4 bases outside the gene matches. This CDR3 has 15 amino acids. In germline, CDR1 is SGHRS, CDR2 YFSETQ. The CDR3 reads CASRESGSSYNEQFF. The CDR3 DNA is TGCGCCAGCAGGGAGAGCGGGAGCTCCTACAATGAGCAGTTCTTC.